These 5 T cell receptor beta chains share one sample of origin, sequenced in a study of shared clonotypes between healthy human individuals. The protocol was immunoSEQ multiplex PCR, while the TCRdb copy is restricted to in-frame clones and leaves out a portion. The profile shows 950,000 to 1,300,000 clones, about three quarters of them singletons. The sample was memory CD4+ T cells sorted from blood. Subset described: CD45RA-negative fraction. Receptors were obtained from a man younger than 35 in good health.

The chain combines TRBV10-2 with TRBJ2-1; perhaps TRBD2 as D (6 bases). This CDR3 comprises 14 residues. Germline lookup yields CDR1 WSHSY and CDR2 SAAADI. Trimming took 2 bases from V and 6 from J, leaving 11 bases between them. CDR3 DNA sequence: TGCGCCAGCAGTGAGGGCGGGGCTTCCAATGAGCAGTTCTTC. This gives the protein CASSEGGASNEQFF.

This clone showed up just once. With a much larger clone just one base away, this may be a read error. V gene TRBV5-4 combines with J gene TRBJ1-2; D not resolved. This CDR3 region has 14 residues. The V and J ends lost 2 bases and 7 bases respectively, with 15 bases between them. Germline-derived CDR1 and CDR2 are SGHNT and YYREEE (reference sequence). The CDR3, as DNA: TGTGCCAGCAGCTTAGTCCAGAAATTCGGTGGCTACACCTTC. This translates into CASSLVQKFGGYTF.

Regarding this clone: A read error may account for a junction end that differs from germline. V gene TRBV2 combines with J gene TRBJ1-4; 8 bases are a match to TRBD1. Looked up from germline, CDR1 is SNHLY and CDR2 is FYNNEI. The CDR3 is 19 amino acids. CDR3 region: CASSEARGQGDGTNEKLFF. The CDR3 nucleotides read TGTGCCAGCAGCGAAGCCAGGGGGCAGGGTGATGGAACTAATGAAAAACTGTTTTTT.

This clone was picked up one time. This chain joins TRBV28 and TRBJ1-2; D ambiguous. Germline V lookup: CDR1 MDHEN, CDR2 SYDVKM. The CDR3 is made up of 13 amino acids. V lost 6 bases and J 0 bases, leaving 8 bases between the germline ends. The DNA of the CDR3 is TGTGCCAGCAGCCCAAGATCTAACTATGGCTACACCTTC. Amino acid sequence: CASSPRSNYGYTF.

The V gene is TRBV7-2, the J gene TRBJ2-7; no reliable D call. V was cut by 5 bases and J by 3 bases, with 8 bases left in between. The CDR3 extends over 12 amino acids. CDR1 and CDR2 (germline): SGHTA, FQGNSA. The CDR3 sequence is CASSPYNYEQYF. The CDR3 DNA is TGTGCCAGCAGCCCCTACAACTACGAGCAGTACTTC.